This record looks at one T cell receptor beta chain sequence and its context. The antigen this receptor binds is unknown. Nothing much larger sits one base from this clone, and base qualities are not available. CDR1 and CDR2 are read off the germline V gene as SQVTM and ANQGSEA. Trimming removed 7 bases from V and 7 bases from J; the gene matches leave 10 bases unexplained. The CDR3 numbers 14 residues from cysteine through phenylalanine. The read is trimmed to its CDR3 DNA, 42 bases read in frame from base 1. This record belongs to a study of blood T cell repertoires in COVID-19 (dated by TCRdb to about 2020). A note on the overall study: The collaborator samples originated in the United States, Italy and Spain and spanned the acute and convalescent phases of COVID-19. The prospective study material was composed of cDNA or gDNA derived from T cells, B-cell-depleted T cells, or PBMCs. Deeply sampled blood TCRbeta repertoires from subjects exposed to, actively infected with, or recovered from COVID-19 were included in the dataset. The repertoires were made available in a free public database intended to serve as a resource for research on the immune response to SARS-CoV-2. The samples were drawn from the first 160 participants of the ongoing ImmuneRACE study and from about 1,200 subjects provided by 6 global collaborators. Nearly every sample came with metadata listing a de-identified subject ID, COVID-19 status, age in years and sex. HLA class I and class II types, where available, came from metadata supplied by the sample provider rather than from assay-based typing. Overall study outcomes, separate from this receptor: How much clinical and demographic metadata was included differed by source and by participant, and the metadata was provided uncurated.

TCRbeta CDR3 regions were amplified from genomic DNA by means of the immunoSEQ Assay, a bias-controlled multiplex PCR. The study's own analysis went as follows. Within the assay, amplification of reference gene primers was used to estimate how many nucleated cells each sample contained. Sequence reads were collapsed and filtered to measure the absolute abundance of every unique TCRbeta CDR3 rearrangement. For each sample, productive Simpson clonality was calculated as the square root of Simpson's diversity index over productive rearrangements. The source is immuneACCESS, and TCRdb retained only in-frame sequences with V and J called. Part of the clones is not carried over; for the studies checked, unresolved V genes explain less than half of this, and the remainder is unexplained. That table gives V, J and clone size, and the DNA gave D and trimming. The table for this sample lists fewer than 30,000 clones; around 86% of them were counted only once. Approximately 8% of the sample is in the top ten clones.

The collaborating institutions used their own protocols to collect whole blood in K2EDTA tubes. For TCRbeta analysis, collaborators shipped samples as frozen whole blood, isolated PBMCs, or DNA extracted from either of those sample types. The chain is made from TRBV29-1 and TRBJ2-1, with 10 junctional bases fitting TRBD2. Sequenced input: peripheral blood. This receptor was identified in a man aged 45-65 years with active COVID-19. The encoded CDR3 is CSGWWGLATNEQFF. Here is the DNA: TGCAGCGGGTGGTGGGGACTAGCGACTAATGAGCAGTTCTTC.